Listed below are T cell receptor beta chains from one sample, sequenced in a study of immune characterization of retroperitoneal liposarcoma. A single record per CDR3 protein comes from TCRdb applying MiXCR to the PCR reads. Counted here are about 2,600 distinct CDR3 sequences, under 45% occurring once; the ten biggest clones make up just under 25%. The sequencing sample was made of tumor tissue. Receptor source: a male donor with retroperitoneal liposarcoma. CDR3s include the opening cysteine and the closing phenylalanine or tryptophan. Each record gives: CDR3 length, V gene, J gene, D gene, CDR3 protein. D genes are given only for firm matches.

14	TRBV6-2/TRBV6-3	TRBJ2-5	TRBD2	CASRNEREQETQYF
17	TRBV20-1	TRBJ2-1	TRBD2	CSATGTSGRRGGNEQFF
15	TRBV6-1	-	TRBD2	CASRTGAGGTYEQYF
14	TRBV7-2	TRBJ2-5	TRBD2	CASRAGLAGGVQYF
15	TRBV7-3	TRBJ2-3	-	CASSLTGGVGDTQYF
16	TRBV6-6	-	TRBD2	CASSYWGLAGVHEQYF
15	TRBV6-6	TRBJ2-1	TRBD2	CASSPTSGTYNEQFF
15	TRBV7-2	-	TRBD2	CANSLTSGSYNEQFF
13	TRBV6-1	TRBJ2-2	-	CASMGPNTGELFF
13	TRBV12-3/TRBV12-4	TRBJ1-2	-	CASSSGSHYGYTF
15	TRBV6-1	TRBJ2-1	TRBD2	CASSLRTSGNNEQFF
12	TRBV11-1	TRBJ1-1	TRBD1	CASKGQGTEAFF
14	TRBV7-2	-	-	CASSLAHRNNEQFF
17	TRBV7-2	-	-	CASSSLPGSTNQETQFF
13	TRBV6-1	TRBJ1-1	-	CASSWGVNTEAFF
14	TRBV6-1	TRBJ2-1	-	CASSRDPDQETQFF
14	TRBV6-1	-	-	CVAGAGERGNEQYF
16	TRBV7-2	TRBJ2-4	-	CASSYRGAGAKNIQYF